This T cell receptor (beta chain) is from a study of T cells in Graves' hyperthyroidism and ophthalmopathy. Study background: Peripheral blood was acquired at first diagnosis, ahead of any therapy whatsoever.

Diagnosis relied on clinical symptoms, serum thyroxine and TRAb, thyroid ultrasound and orbital computed tomography. Germline values: CDR1 SGHNT, CDR2 YYREEE (reference sequence). V lost 5 bases, J lost 1 base, and 10 bases stayed unmatched. This CDR3 has 16 residues. Amplified regions were TCR beta CDR3 sequences from RNA transcripts. The HTBI primer set was used in a first-round RT-PCR of the TCR CDR3. TCRdb recomputed calls from the multiplex PCR reads with MiXCR, one row per CDR3 protein. The sample consists of 350,000 to 450,000 distinct CDR3 sequences, approximately 13% of them appearing once. Study findings and constraints: Ophthalmopathy was model-predicted a median about 6 months pre-onset. The blood repertoire included most of the expanded thyroid clonotypes above 0.001.

This clonotype has only one observation. Its cognate antigen is unknown. The clonotype comes from a woman aged 55-70 years with Graves' hyperthyroidism. Specimen: blood. This chain uses TRBV5-4 with TRBJ1-1, with 8 nucleotides matching TRBD1. CDR3 bases: TGTGCCAGCAGACAACTAATCGACAGGGGGAACACTGAAGCTTTCTTT. Its protein product is CASRQLIDRGNTEAFF.